These T cell receptor beta chains were read from a single sample in a study of shared clonotypes between healthy human individuals. This table comes from immunoSEQ multiplex PCR, and its TCRdb copy is limited to in-frame clones, with some not included. Of 700,000 to 950,000 clones in the sample, around 96% were seen once. The sample consisted of naive CD8+ T cells sorted from blood. The receptors derive from a man aged 25 to 40 in good health. The CDR3 runs from the conserved cysteine through the conserved F or W. D genes are given only for firm matches. Some rows mark clone size as missing; the rest say once, few, many or name a class of expanded clone.

clone_size	v_call	j_call	d_call	cdr3_nt	cdr3_aa
.	TRBV10-1	TRBJ2-5	TRBD1	TGCGCCAGCAGTGAGTCGGGGACAGGGTATCTTGAGACCCAGTACTTC	CASSESGTGYLETQYF
.	TRBV27	TRBJ2-7	.	TGTGCCAGCAGTTCTTTATACCCCTACGAGCAGTACTTC	CASSSLYPYEQYF
.	TRBV19	TRBJ2-3	TRBD2	TGTGCCAGTAGTCCCCTAGCGGGAGTGGCAGATACGCAGTATTTT	CASSPLAGVADTQYF
.	TRBV2	TRBJ2-5	TRBD2	TGTGCCAGCAGTCCTTATTTGACTAGCGGGAGGGACCAAGAGACCCAGTACTTC	CASSPYLTSGRDQETQYF
.	TRBV4-2	TRBJ2-7	TRBD1	TGTGCCAGCAGCCAATCTACAGGGGGGCAAAGCTCCTACGAGCAGTACTTC	CASSQSTGGQSSYEQYF
few	TRBV7-6	TRBJ2-1	TRBD1	TGTGCCAGCAGCCTCGGACAGGGCTGGGATGAGCAGTTCTTC	CASSLGQGWDEQFF
.	TRBV9	TRBJ2-1	TRBD2	TGTGCCAGCGCTCTGAGCGGGACCTACAATGAGCAGTTCTTC	CASALSGTYNEQFF
.	TRBV7-9	TRBJ2-7	.	TGTGCCAGCAGCTCGGTACGAGTAGCAGTCTACGAGCAGTACTTC	CASSSVRVAVYEQYF
.	TRBV9	TRBJ2-3	.	TGTGCCAGCAGCGTAGAGGGAGACACAGATACGCAGTATTTT	CASSVEGDTDTQYF
.	TRBV19	TRBJ2-7	.	TGTGCCAGTATGAAACCCCCGTCCGGGGGCGAGCAGTACTTC	CASMKPPSGGEQYF